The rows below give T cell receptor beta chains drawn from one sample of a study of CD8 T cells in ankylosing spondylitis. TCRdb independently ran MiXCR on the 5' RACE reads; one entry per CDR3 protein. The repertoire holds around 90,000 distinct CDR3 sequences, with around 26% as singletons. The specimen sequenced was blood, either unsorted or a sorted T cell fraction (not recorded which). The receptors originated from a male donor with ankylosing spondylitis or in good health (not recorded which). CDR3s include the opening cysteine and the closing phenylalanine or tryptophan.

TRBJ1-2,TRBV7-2,CASSVDRATYGYTF
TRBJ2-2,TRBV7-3,CASSLMGGYTGELFF
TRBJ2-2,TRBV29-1,CSSAQGPTGELFF
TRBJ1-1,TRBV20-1,CSADDRVAIAFF
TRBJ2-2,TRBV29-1,CSVEWNDRGWTGELFF
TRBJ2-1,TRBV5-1,CASSTTSGRGFGEQFF
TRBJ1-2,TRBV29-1,CSVVWGGNYGYTF
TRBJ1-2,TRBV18,CASQNRVEDYGYTF
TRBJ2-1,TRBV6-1,CASGGGSSYNEQFF
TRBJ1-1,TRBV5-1,CASSLDPGSTEAFF
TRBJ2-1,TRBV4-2,CASSLFGTSQQYNEQFF
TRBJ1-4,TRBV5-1,CASSPTQETNEKLFF
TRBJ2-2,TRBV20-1,CSARALAGTGTGELFF
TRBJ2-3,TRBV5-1,CASSTGQGSTDTQYF
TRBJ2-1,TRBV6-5,CASSSNPRREQFF
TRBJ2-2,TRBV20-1,CSARGRDRGITGELFF
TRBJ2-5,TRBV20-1,CSATRRNQETQYF
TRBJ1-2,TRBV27,CASSFISDQRRHGYTF
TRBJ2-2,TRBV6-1,CASSDGRTVNTGELFF
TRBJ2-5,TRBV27,CASSRLRETQYF
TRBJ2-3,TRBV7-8,CASSLRTGPADTQYF
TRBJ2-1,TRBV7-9,CASSLTSVLSYNEQFF
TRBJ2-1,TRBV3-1,CASSQRVADNEQFF
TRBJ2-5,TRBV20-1,CSARGSIAGNIQETQYF
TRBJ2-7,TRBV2,CASSEFPSGRPLLYEQYF
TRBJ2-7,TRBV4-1,CASSPLRPGQSSYEQYF
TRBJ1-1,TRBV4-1,CASSTNLGRTEAFF
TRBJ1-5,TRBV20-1,CSARAYVNQPQHF
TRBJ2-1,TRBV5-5,CASSLVGAGGSFF
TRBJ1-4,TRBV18,CASSPPIGQREKLFF
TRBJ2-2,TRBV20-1,CSARGDTGELFF
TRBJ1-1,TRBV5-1,CASTVEGASSEAFF
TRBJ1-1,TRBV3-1,CASRGGGETEAFF
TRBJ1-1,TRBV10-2,CASSESSGGTNTEAFF
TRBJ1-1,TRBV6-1,CASQVYLGNTEAFF
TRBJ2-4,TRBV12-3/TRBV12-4,CASSFAPAGGQNIQYF
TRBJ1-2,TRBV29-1,CSVEGGGPHGYTF
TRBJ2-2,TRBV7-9,CASSSSPDQVNTGELFF
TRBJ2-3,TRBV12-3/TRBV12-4,CASIVTLTSTDTQYF
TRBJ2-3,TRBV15,CATSSGTSGSDTQYF
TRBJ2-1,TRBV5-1,CASSTQGGNEQFF
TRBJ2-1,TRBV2,CASTVANEQFF
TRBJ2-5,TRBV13,CASSRDREETQYF
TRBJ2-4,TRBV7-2,CASSSVNIQYF
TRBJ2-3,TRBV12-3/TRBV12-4,CASATRPVVGTTDTQYF
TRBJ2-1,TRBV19,CASSIGRRGPPFF
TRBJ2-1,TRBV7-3,CASSTERAAMNEQFF
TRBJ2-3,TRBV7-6,CASSSLQGNTQYF
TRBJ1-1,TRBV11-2,CASALQGDTEAFF
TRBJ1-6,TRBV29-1,CSATVGTARNSPLHF
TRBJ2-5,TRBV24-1,CATSDTYQETQYF